This is a list of T cell receptor beta chains from one sample in a study of technical replicates of blood from a handful of donors. Profiled with immunoSEQ multiplex PCR; TCRdb holds only in-frame clones, not every one. Counted here are approximately 82,000 clones, approximately 94% occurring once; the ten biggest clones make up 0.25% to 0.3%. Sequences were obtained from T cells isolated from PBMCs. Every receptor here comes from a human donor in good health. Both conserved end residues are part of each CDR3. The D gene is left open where the match is weak. Clone size is not always given. Where it is, it says once, few, many or a class for expanded clones.

cdr3_nt	cdr3_aa	j_call	clone_size	d_call	v_call
TGTGCCAGCAGTACAGGGGCGAGGTATGGCTACACCTTC	CASSTGARYGYTF	TRBJ1-2	.	TRBD1	TRBV6-5
TGTGCCAGCAGTACCGGGAGAGTCGGGGAGCTGTTTTTT	CASSTGRVGELFF	TRBJ2-2	.	.	TRBV6-5
TGTGCCAGCAGCTTACCGGGACTCGACTACGAGCAGTACTTC	CASSLPGLDYEQYF	TRBJ2-7	.	.	TRBV7-9
TGTGCCAGCAGCCCCACCCCGGACACTGAAGCTTTCTTT	CASSPTPDTEAFF	TRBJ1-1	.	.	TRBV27
TGTGCCAGCAGTCCGACTAGCGGGAGATACAATGAGCAGTTCTTC	CASSPTSGRYNEQFF	TRBJ2-1	.	TRBD2	TRBV2
TGTGCCAGCAGTTTAGTGGGGGCCTATGGCTACACCTTC	CASSLVGAYGYTF	TRBJ1-2	.	.	TRBV28
TGTGCCAGCAGCTCTCCAGGGGGCTACGAGCAGTACTTC	CASSSPGGYEQYF	TRBJ2-7	.	TRBD1	TRBV11-3
TGCGCCAGCAGCCCAAGGGGCGGTGAGCAGTTCTTC	CASSPRGGEQFF	TRBJ2-1	.	.	TRBV4-1
TGTGCCAGTAGTTACCTCCAGGGTGGGAACGCTGAAGCTTTCTTT	CASSYLQGGNAEAFF	TRBJ1-1	.	.	TRBV19
TGTGCCAGTAGTTCCGGGACAGGGGGCTACGAGCAGTACTTC	CASSSGTGGYEQYF	TRBJ2-7	.	TRBD1	TRBV19
TGTGCCAGCAGCCCGGCAGGGGATTTGAACACTGAAGCTTTCTTT	CASSPAGDLNTEAFF	TRBJ1-1	.	.	TRBV13
TGTGCCAGCAGCGATTGGATCGGGGGCTCCTACGAGCAGTACTTC	CASSDWIGGSYEQYF	TRBJ2-7	.	.	TRBV7-9
TGTGCTAGTGGCTCCCCCCCAGGGGTCAACGAGCAGTACTTC	CASGSPPGVNEQYF	TRBJ2-7	.	.	TRBV12-5
TGTGCCAGCAACGTAGCGGGGACAGATACGCAGTATTTT	CASNVAGTDTQYF	TRBJ2-3	.	TRBD2	TRBV2
TGTGCCAGCAGTGAATGGATAACTAGCGGGGAAAACAATGAGCAGTTCTTC	CASSEWITSGENNEQFF	TRBJ2-1	once	TRBD2	TRBV25-1
TGCAGCCACAGGGACGAGACCCAGTACTTC	CSHRDETQYF	TRBJ2-5	few	.	TRBV29-1
TGTGCCAGCAGCCAAGCGGGACAGGGAAACACTGAAGCTTTCTTT	CASSQAGQGNTEAFF	TRBJ1-1	.	TRBD1	TRBV14
TGTGCCAGCAGCTATATACAGGGGTCTGGCGAGCAGTACTTC	CASSYIQGSGEQYF	TRBJ2-7	.	TRBD1	TRBV7-9
TGTGCCAGCACACGGACTAGCGGGACCTCCTACGAGCAGTACTTC	CASTRTSGTSYEQYF	TRBJ2-7	.	TRBD2	TRBV28
TGTGCCAGCTCACCACCAGGGGGCCACGAGCAGTACTTC	CASSPPGGHEQYF	TRBJ2-7	.	TRBD1	TRBV18
TGTGCCAGCAGTTGGGGACTAGCGGGAGGCGGGCTTAACGAGCAGTACTTC	CASSWGLAGGGLNEQYF	TRBJ2-7	.	TRBD2	TRBV28
TGCGCCAGCAGCACGACCGGGACAACCTACGAGCAGTACTTC	CASSTTGTTYEQYF	TRBJ2-7	.	.	TRBV5-1
TGTGCCAGCAGCCCAAGACTGGGCCAAGAGACCCAGTACTTC	CASSPRLGQETQYF	TRBJ2-5	once	.	TRBV14
TGTGCCAGCAGTGACACGGTTCTAGCGGGGGCCGTAGATACGCAGTATTTT	CASSDTVLAGAVDTQYF	TRBJ2-3	.	TRBD2	TRBV25-1
TGTGCCTGGGGGGCAAACTACGAGCAGTACTTC	CAWGANYEQYF	TRBJ2-7	.	.	TRBV30
TGTGCCAGCAGGGCAGGGGGTACCGAAGCTTTCTTT	CASRAGGTEAFF	TRBJ1-1	.	TRBD1	TRBV28
TGTGCCAGCAGCGATAGAGAGCGGGGAACCTACGAGCAGTACTTC	CASSDRERGTYEQYF	TRBJ2-7	.	TRBD2	TRBV9
TGTGCCAGCAGCCCAACTCAATGCAGGGGTGGACTTCGAGAGACCCAGTACTTC	CASSPTQCRGGLRETQYF	TRBJ2-5	.	.	TRBV9
TGTGCCAGCAGCTTTCGGGGGGCGAGCTCCTACGAGCAGTACTTC	CASSFRGASSYEQYF	TRBJ2-7	.	.	TRBV5-4
TGTGCCAGCAGTGGTGGTAGCGGCAGATACTACGAGCAGTACTTC	CASSGGSGRYYEQYF	TRBJ2-7	few	.	TRBV2
TGCGCCAGCAGCTCGGACAGGGGAAGCACAGATACGCAGTATTTT	CASSSDRGSTDTQYF	TRBJ2-3	.	TRBD1	TRBV10-1
TGTGCCAGCAGCGTAAACGGAGGGAGAGGAACTGAAGCTTTCTTT	CASSVNGGRGTEAFF	TRBJ1-1	.	.	TRBV9
TGTGCCAGCAGCCAACAAGTAAACATGAACACTGAAGCTTTCTTT	CASSQQVNMNTEAFF	TRBJ1-1	.	.	TRBV14
TGTGCCAGCAGCCGGGGACAGGCGCAGCCCCAGCATTTT	CASSRGQAQPQHF	TRBJ1-5	.	TRBD1	TRBV5-4
TGCGCCAGCAGCTTCCTCAATGAGCAGTTCTTC	CASSFLNEQFF	TRBJ2-1	.	.	TRBV5-1
TGTGCCAGCAGTTTAGTGGGACGGGGGAAGGGGAACACTGAAGCTTTCTTT	CASSLVGRGKGNTEAFF	TRBJ1-1	.	.	TRBV28
TGTGCCAGCTCGTTAGATTATAGGGGTGACACTGAAGCTTTCTTT	CASSLDYRGDTEAFF	TRBJ1-1	.	.	TRBV18
TGTGCCAGTAGCCAGGACAGGCCGCTGAGCAATCAGCCCCAGCATTTT	CASSQDRPLSNQPQHF	TRBJ1-5	.	TRBD1	TRBV19